This is a list of T cell receptor beta chains from one sample in a study of blood T cell repertoires in COVID-19. Using immunoSEQ multiplex PCR, the repertoire was profiled, and TCRdb retains in-frame clones only, with some absent. The data hold just over 250,000 clones, with around 86% observed a single time. Sequences were obtained from peripheral blood. These receptors were collected from a man in his forties or fifties who had recovered from COVID-19. CDR3s include the opening cysteine and the closing phenylalanine or tryptophan. A D gene is named only where the DNA matches it firmly. Expanded clones get a size class; other rows say once, few or many, or leave the size out.

TRBD2 . TRBJ2-2 TRBV9 TGTGCCAGCAGCGTAGGAGCGGGGGGACACACCGGGGAGCTGTTTTTT CASSVGAGGHTGELFF
TRBD1 . TRBJ2-5 TRBV25-1 TGTGCCAGCAGTGAACAACAGGGGCGAGAGACCCAGTACTTC CASSEQQGRETQYF
TRBD2 . TRBJ2-2 TRBV9 TGTGCCAGCAGCTCCCGACTAGCGGGGAACACCGGGGAGCTGTTTTTT CASSSRLAGNTGELFF
. . TRBJ1-2 TRBV9 TGTGCCAGCAGCGCTCTCCAGGGGAGGGGTCCCCAAAGCTACTATGGCTACACCTTC CASSALQGRGPQSYYGYTF
. . TRBJ1-2 TRBV4-1 TGCGCCAGCAGCCAAGGGGGAGTAGCCTATGGCTACACCTTC CASSQGGVAYGYTF
. . TRBJ1-6 TRBV4-3 TGCGCCAGCAGCCCTTCGGGACTTCCAGTCTCCTATAATTCACCCCTCCACTTT CASSPSGLPVSYNSPLHF
TRBD2 once TRBJ2-3 TRBV6-5 TGTGCCAGCAGGATAGCGGGGGGAGGGGATACGCAGTATTTT CASRIAGGGDTQYF
. . TRBJ2-5 TRBV7-2 TGTGCCAGCTCCCCTAAAGAGACCCAGTACTTC CASSPKETQYF
. few TRBJ2-7 TRBV27 TGTGCCAGCAGTTTAATGGGCGGGGGCGACGAGCAGTACTTC CASSLMGGGDEQYF
. . TRBJ2-7 TRBV7-2 TGTGCCAGCAGAACCGGGACTGGGGGGGAGCAGTACTTC CASRTGTGGEQYF
TRBD2 . TRBJ2-1 TRBV7-2 TGTGCCAGCAGACTAGCGGGCGGAAGCTCCTACAATGAGCAGTTCTTC CASRLAGGSSYNEQFF
TRBD2 . TRBJ2-5 TRBV7-2 TGTGCCAGCAGCTCCCCTGGGCGGGGGGACCCCTCCCAGTACTTC CASSSPGRGDPSQYF
TRBD1 . TRBJ1-2 TRBV7-2 TGTGCCAGCAGCCCGACTGGGACAGGGTGGGGGTACTATGGCTACACCTTC CASSPTGTGWGYYGYTF
. few TRBJ1-2 TRBV7-9 TGTGCCAGCAGCTTACCGCAGGGCTATGGCTACACCTTC CASSLPQGYGYTF
. . TRBJ2-7 TRBV7-9 TGTGCCAGCAGAGGGGTTAGGCACGAGCAGTACTTC CASRGVRHEQYF
TRBD2 . TRBJ2-5 TRBV4-2 TGTGCCAGCAGCCTCGGACTAGCGGGAGCCTCACAAGAGACCCAGTACTTC CASSLGLAGASQETQYF
TRBD2 once TRBJ2-1 TRBV6-4 TGTGCCAGCAGTGCCAGCGGGACGCACAATGAGCAGTTCTTC CASSASGTHNEQFF
. once TRBJ2-1 TRBV24-1 TGTGCCACCAGTGACACCAGATACAATGAGCAGTTCTTC CATSDTRYNEQFF
. . TRBJ2-5 TRBV4-2 TGTGCCAGCAGCCAAGATATCACGGTGCTCCAAGAGACCCAGTACTTC CASSQDITVLQETQYF
. once TRBJ1-6 TRBV7-9 TGTGCCAGCAGCCAAGAGTCAGGATATAATTCACCCCTCCACTTT CASSQESGYNSPLHF
TRBD1 few TRBJ2-7 TRBV14 TGTGCCAGCAGCCCCGGACAGGGCTACGAGCAGTACTTC CASSPGQGYEQYF
. . TRBJ1-6 TRBV7-2 TGTGCCAGCAGCTTAGACAGTCGGGGTTATAATTCACCCCTCCACTTT CASSLDSRGYNSPLHF
TRBD1 . TRBJ1-1 TRBV19 TGTGCCAGTAGTATCCCCGGGACAGCTCGGAGGACTGAAGCTTTCTTT CASSIPGTARRTEAFF
TRBD1 . TRBJ1-1 TRBV11-2 TGTGCCAGCAGCCAGTCCCGGGACAGGGGATCGGGAACTTTCTTT CASSQSRDRGSGTFF
TRBD1 . TRBJ2-7 TRBV27 TGTGCCAGCAGTGCCTACAGGGGGCGAGACGAGCAGTACTTC CASSAYRGRDEQYF
. . TRBJ2-7 TRBV4-3 TGCGCCAGCAGCCCTGGACAAGGCTCCTACGAGCAGTACTTC CASSPGQGSYEQYF
TRBD1 . TRBJ1-6 TRBV4-3 TGCGCCAGCAGCCAAGAGGGGACAGTCGATAATAATTCACCCCTCCACTTT CASSQEGTVDNNSPLHF
. many TRBJ1-5 TRBV7-2 TGTGCCAGCAGCTTAGTAGTACAGGGTTCTTCCAATCAGCCCCAGCATTTT CASSLVVQGSSNQPQHF
TRBD2 . TRBJ2-1 TRBV6-5 TGTGCCAGCAGTTACTCTCTAGCGGGGGGCGACAATGAGCAGTTCTTC CASSYSLAGGDNEQFF
. once TRBJ1-1 TRBV3-1/TRBV3-2 TGTGCCAGCAGCCAAGTTGGGGCGAACACTGAAGCTTTCTTT CASSQVGANTEAFF
TRBD1 . TRBJ1-5 TRBV24-1 TGTGCCACCACCCGGCCGGGGACAGGGGCCCCGGACAATCAGCCCCAGCATTTT CATTRPGTGAPDNQPQHF
. . TRBJ2-1 TRBV6-5 TGTGCCAGCACCCTCAGGAATGAGCAGTTCTTC CASTLRNEQFF
TRBD2 . TRBJ2-4 TRBV4-3 TGCGCCAGCAGCCAAGGACTAGCGGGAGTTTGGGGCATTCAGTACTTC CASSQGLAGVWGIQYF
TRBD2 . TRBJ2-5 TRBV5-4 TGTGCCAGCAGCCATCTAGTAGGGACTAGCGGGCCAGAGACCCAGTACTTC CASSHLVGTSGPETQYF
. once TRBJ1-5 TRBV5-1 TGCGCCAGCCGGCGGGATAGCAATCAGCCCCAGCATTTT CASRRDSNQPQHF
. . TRBJ2-3 TRBV5-6 TGTGCTTCGCGGGATGGGGGACTAGATACGCAGTATTTT CASRDGGLDTQYF